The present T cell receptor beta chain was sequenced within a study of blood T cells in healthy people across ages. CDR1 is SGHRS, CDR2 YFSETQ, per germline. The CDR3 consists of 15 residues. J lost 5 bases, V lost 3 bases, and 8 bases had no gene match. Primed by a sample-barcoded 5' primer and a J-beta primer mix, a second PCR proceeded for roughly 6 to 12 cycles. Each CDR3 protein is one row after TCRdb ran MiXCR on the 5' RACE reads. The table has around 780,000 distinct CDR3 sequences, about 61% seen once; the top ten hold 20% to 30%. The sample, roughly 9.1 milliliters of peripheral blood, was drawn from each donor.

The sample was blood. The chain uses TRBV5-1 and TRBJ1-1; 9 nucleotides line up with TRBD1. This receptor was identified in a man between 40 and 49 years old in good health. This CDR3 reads CASSSLTGGTTEAFF. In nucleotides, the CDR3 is TGCGCCAGCAGCTCGCTTACAGGGGGCACGACTGAAGCTTTCTTT.